The 23 T cell receptor beta chains in this list originate from one sample, sequenced in a study of OX40 agonist ivuxolimab in advanced cancers. Profiled with immunoSEQ multiplex PCR; TCRdb holds only in-frame clones, not every one. Of tens of thousands of clones listed, 80% to 90% are singletons. The sample in question was CD4+ or CD8+ T cells sorted from blood, obtained in a trial of the OX40 agonist ivuxolimab. These receptors all stem from an adult with an advanced solid tumor such as melanoma, head and neck, liver or kidney cancer.

The chain joins TRBV15 to TRBJ2-7, with D hard to call. The V gene's germline CDR1 is LNHNV and CDR2 YYDKDF (reference sequence). The CDR3 is made up of 16 amino acids. With 1 base removed from V and 1 base from J, the gap between germline ends came to 14 bases. The DNA for the CDR3 is TGTGCCACCAGCAGAGTTCCGGACCTGGGGTCCTACGAGCAGTACTTC. Translating gives CATSRVPDLGSYEQYF.

This chain joins TRBV14 and TRBJ2-7, with D hard to call. V gave up 4 bases and J gave up 0 bases, with 13 bases separating them. The germline V gene encodes CDR1 SGHDN and CDR2 FVKESK. The CDR3 has 15 amino acids. The DNA of the CDR3 is TGTGCCAGCAGCCCCAGAGGAAGGAGCTCCTACGAGCAGTACTTC. Protein: CASSPRGRSSYEQYF. The whole variable domain, filled in from reference TRBV14 and TRBJ2-7, reads EAGVTQFPSHSVIEKGQTVTLRCDPISGHDNLYWYRRVMGKEIKFLLHFVKESKQDESGMPNNRFLAERTGGTYSTLKVQPAELEDSGVYFCASSPRGRSSYEQYFGPGTRLTVT.

V and J are TRBV4-1 and TRBJ1-1; D is perhaps TRBD1 (6 bases). The V end lost 0 bases, the J end lost 7 bases, and 15 bases lay between the germline ends. The CDR3 is 15 amino acids. CDR1 is MGHRA and CDR2 is YSYEKL in the germline V gene. The chain's CDR3 is CASSQDLYEGGEAFF. The CDR3 nucleotides are TGCGCCAGCAGCCAAGATCTTTACGAGGGGGGTGAAGCTTTCTTT.

This chain joins TRBV2 and TRBJ1-2, with D possibly matching TRBD1 (5 bases). The germline V gene encodes CDR1 SNHLY and CDR2 FYNNEI. V lost 4 bases to trimming and J lost 8 bases, with 17 bases between them. The length of the CDR3 is 14 residues. CDR3 amino acids: CASSVHVGDRGYTF. The CDR3 DNA follows: TGTGCCAGCAGTGTACATGTGGGGGACCGAGGCTACACCTTC. Full variable domain (rest looked up from reference TRBV2 and TRBJ1-2): EPEVTQTPSHQVTQMGQEVILRCVPISNHLYFYWYRQILGQKVEFLVSFYNNEISEKSEIFDDQFSVERPDGSNFTLKIRSTKLEDSAMYFCASSVHVGDRGYTFGSGTRLTVV.

The rearrangement joins TRBV7-9 to TRBJ2-4, with 9 bases identical to TRBD2. The CDR3 has 15 amino acids. Germline V lookup: CDR1 SEHNR, CDR2 FQNEAQ (reference sequence). V lost 5 bases to trimming and J lost 9 bases; unmatched junction nucleotides: 11. This CDR3 is CASSPKVAGEVIQYF. DNA for the CDR3: TGTGCCAGCAGCCCCAAGGTAGCGGGAGAAGTCATTCAGTACTTC.

The V and J genes are TRBV19 and TRBJ2-3; 7 bases are a match to TRBD1. The CDR3 runs 16 residues. V lost 5 bases to trimming and J lost 4 bases; unmatched junction nucleotides: 12. The germline CDR1 and CDR2 sequences are LNHDA and SQIVND (reference sequence). The CDR3: CASSLTGDAHPDTQYF. The CDR3 DNA sequence: TGTGCCAGTAGTTTAACAGGGGACGCGCATCCAGATACGCAGTATTTT.

The chain joins TRBV27 to TRBJ2-7; D unclear. Trimming took off 2 bases at V and 1 base at J, with 12 bases between the two ends. Germline CDR1 is MNHEY and CDR2 is SMNVEV (reference sequence). This CDR3 region has 15 residues. The CDR3 reads CASSLGVGPSYEQYF. The CDR3 nucleotides read TGTGCCAGCAGTTTAGGGGTGGGCCCTTCCTACGAGCAGTACTTC.

The V call is TRBV6-6, the J call TRBJ1-1, with D maybe TRBD1 (6 bases). CDR3 size: 15 residues. Trimming took 4 bases from V and 7 from J, leaving 19 bases between them. Germline assignment: CDR1 MNHNY and CDR2 SVGAGI (reference sequence). The CDR3, as DNA: TGTGCCAGCAGTTTCTGGGCGGGGGGCGACGTTGAAGCTTTCTTT. Protein sequence: CASSFWAGGDVEAFF.

The chain is built from TRBV6-5 and TRBJ1-2; D uncertain. Deletions cut 1 base from V and 0 bases from J, with 9 bases between. Per germline, CDR1 MNHEY and CDR2 SVGAGI. This CDR3 contains 15 residues. DNA of the CDR3: TGTGCCAGCAGTTACTTGGGGATGTCTAACTATGGCTACACCTTC. It specifies CASSYLGMSNYGYTF.

The CDR3 sequence: CASSFLGTDTQYF. For the CDR3, the DNA is TGCGCCAGCAGCTTTCTGGGCACAGATACGCAGTATTTT. The genes are TRBV5-1 and TRBJ2-3; D gene uncertain. This CDR3 has 13 amino acids. Germline-derived CDR1 and CDR2 are SGHRS and YFSETQ. V lost 2 bases to trimming and J lost 1 base, with 5 bases between them.

The chain employs TRBV19 and TRBJ2-1; D uncertain. The V and J ends lost 6 bases and 4 bases respectively, with 10 bases between them. CDR3 size: 13 residues. Germline V gene sequence: CDR1 LNHDA, CDR2 SQIVND (reference sequence). The CDR3 DNA sequence: TGTGCCAGTAGGGTGGATGCGTACAATGAGCAGTTCTTC. Protein sequence: CASRVDAYNEQFF.

V usage is TRBV27 and J usage is TRBJ1-2; TRBD1 matches at 7 bases. The CDR3 is made up of 15 amino acids. Per the germline V gene, CDR1 is MNHEY and CDR2 is SMNVEV (reference sequence). The V segment lost 0 bases and the J segment 8 bases; nucleotides outside the gene matches: 9. The CDR3, as DNA: TGTGCCAGCAGTTTATCGACAGGGAACCTTGGCGGCTACACCTTC. Amino acid sequence: CASSLSTGNLGGYTF.

The chain is built from TRBV6-5 and TRBJ1-5, with D perhaps matching TRBD1 (6 bases). The CDR3 loop spans 15 amino acids. The germline V gene encodes CDR1 MNHEY and CDR2 SVGAGI. The ends were cut back, 2 bases at V and 11 bases at J, with 19 bases in the middle. The CDR3 protein is CASSYEAAPRGTQHF. CDR3 nucleotides: TGTGCCAGCAGTTACGAAGCAGCTCCAAGGGGGACCCAGCATTTT.

The rearrangement links TRBV6-4 to TRBJ2-1, with D uncertain. The CDR3 loop spans 12 amino acids. Germline CDR1 and CDR2: MRHNA and SNTAGT. With 3 bases removed from V and 10 bases from J, the gap between germline ends came to 10 bases. The CDR3 nucleotides are TGTGCCAGCAGTGAGGAAATGGCAGAGCAGTTCTTC. It codes for CASSEEMAEQFF.

CDR3 sequence: CASSLAAGDDEQFF. In nucleotides, the CDR3 is TGTGCCAGCAGCTTAGCTGCCGGCGACGATGAGCAGTTCTTC. The genes are TRBV7-7 and TRBJ2-1; D not certain. The CDR3 loop spans 14 amino acids. The ends were cut back, 0 bases at V and 8 bases at J, with 11 bases in the middle. Looked up from germline, CDR1 is SSHAT and CDR2 is FNYEAQ (reference sequence).

This clone was observed a single time. The V and J genes are TRBV30 and TRBJ1-6, with D maybe TRBD1 (5 bases). From germline, CDR1 is GTSNPN and CDR2 SVGIG (reference sequence). CDR3 length equals 14 residues. V was clipped by 0 bases and J by 8 bases, with 11 bases between them. The CDR3 region is CAWSVGQGYSPLHF. CDR3 in DNA: TGTGCCTGGAGTGTAGGGCAGGGTTATTCACCCCTCCACTTT.

The chain employs TRBV28 and TRBJ2-2; D is possibly TRBD1 (5 bases). Trimming cost V 3 bases and J 2 bases, with 10 bases left between them. Germline loops: CDR1 MDHEN, CDR2 SYDVKM. The CDR3 spans 15 residues. CDR3 in amino acids: CASSFVRVNTGELFF. In DNA, the CDR3 is TGTGCCAGCAGTTTTGTCAGGGTAAACACCGGGGAGCTGTTTTTT.

This chain connects TRBV2 to TRBJ1-4; the D gene is possibly TRBD1 (6 bases). In germline, CDR1 is SNHLY, CDR2 FYNNEI. The CDR3 loop spans 14 amino acids. Trimming removed 5 bases at V and 12 bases at J, with 19 bases between. CDR3 residues: CASSRRDQGWQLFF. CDR3 in DNA: TGTGCCAGCAGTCGACGAGACCAGGGGTGGCAACTGTTTTTT.

The chain links TRBV6-5 to TRBJ2-1, with D tentatively TRBD2 (6 bases). The CDR3 sequence is 13 residues long. The germline CDR1 and CDR2 sequences are MNHEY and SVGAGI. The ends were cut back, 6 bases at V and 9 bases at J, with 15 bases in the middle. CDR3 protein: CASSWGLSGEQFF. The CDR3 DNA follows: TGTGCCAGCAGCTGGGGTCTTAGCGGTGAGCAGTTCTTC.

V gene TRBV6-6 combines with J gene TRBJ1-5; possible D gene TRBD1, 6 bases. The CDR3 runs 13 residues. Germline-derived CDR1 and CDR2 are MNHNY and SVGAGI (reference sequence). V lost 7 bases to trimming and J lost 2 bases, with 9 bases between them. The CDR3 nucleotides read TGTGCCAGCAACAGGGTTGGCAATCAGCCCCAGCATTTT. Translating it yields CASNRVGNQPQHF.

The gene calls are TRBV11-2 and TRBJ1-1; the D is unclear. CDR3 length: 13 amino acids. CDR1 and CDR2 (germline): SGHAT, FQNNGV. V lost 6 bases to trimming and J lost 5 bases, with 13 bases between them. The CDR3: CASRPGLRTEAFF. The DNA for the CDR3 is TGTGCCAGCAGACCAGGCCTAAGGACTGAAGCTTTCTTT.

The chain couples TRBV6-1 to TRBJ2-3; no reliable D call. This CDR3 has 12 amino acids. Germline V gene sequence: CDR1 MNHNS, CDR2 SASEGT. The ends were cut back, 4 bases at V and 1 base at J, with 3 bases in the middle. The CDR3 region is CASSGGTDTQYF. DNA of the CDR3: TGTGCCAGCAGTGGAGGCACAGATACGCAGTATTTT.

The chain couples TRBV7-6 to TRBJ1-2, with 8 bases lining up with TRBD1. There are 14 residues in the CDR3. The V segment lost 4 bases and the J segment 5 bases; nucleotides outside the gene matches: 6. The germline V gene encodes CDR1 SGHVS and CDR2 FNYEAQ. CDR3 in DNA: TGTGCCAGCAGCTCGACAGGGGTCGGGTATGGCTACACCTTC. Translation: CASSSTGVGYGYTF. Based on the CDR3 plus reference TRBV7-6 and TRBJ1-2, the full variable domain is GAGVSQSPRYKVTKRGQDVALRCDPISGHVSLYWYRQALGQGPEFLTYFNYEAQQDKSGLPNDRFSAERPEGSISTLTIQRTEQRDSAMYRCASSSTGVGYGYTFGSGTRLTVV.